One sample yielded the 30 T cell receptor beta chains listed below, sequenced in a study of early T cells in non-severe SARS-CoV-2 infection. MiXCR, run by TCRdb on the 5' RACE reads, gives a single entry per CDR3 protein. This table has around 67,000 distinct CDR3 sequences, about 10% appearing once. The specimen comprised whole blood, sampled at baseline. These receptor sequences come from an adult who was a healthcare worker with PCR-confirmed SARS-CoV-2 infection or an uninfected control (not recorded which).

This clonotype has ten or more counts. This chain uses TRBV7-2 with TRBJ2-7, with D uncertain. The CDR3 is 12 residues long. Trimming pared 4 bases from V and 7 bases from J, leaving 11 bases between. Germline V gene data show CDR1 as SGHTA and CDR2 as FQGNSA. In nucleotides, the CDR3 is TGTGCCAGCAGCTCAAATTTTGGGGAGCAGTACTTC. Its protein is CASSSNFGEQYF.

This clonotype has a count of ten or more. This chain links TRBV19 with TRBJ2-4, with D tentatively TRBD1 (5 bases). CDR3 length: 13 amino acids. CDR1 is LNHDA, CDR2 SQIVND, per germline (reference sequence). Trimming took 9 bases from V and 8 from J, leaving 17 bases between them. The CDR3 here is CASQSGYSDIQYF. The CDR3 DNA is TGTGCCAGCCAATCAGGGTATTCAGACATTCAGTACTTC.

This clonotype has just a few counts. In DNA form, the CDR3 reads TGTGCCAGCAGTCTACGGGACACTAAAAACATTCAGTACTTC. Encoded protein: CASSLRDTKNIQYF. The chain carries TRBV2 and TRBJ2-4; TRBD1 is a possible D gene (6 bases). The V and J ends lost 5 bases and 4 bases respectively, with 12 bases between them. The CDR3 is 14 residues long. Germline V CDR1 and CDR2: SNHLY, FYNNEI.

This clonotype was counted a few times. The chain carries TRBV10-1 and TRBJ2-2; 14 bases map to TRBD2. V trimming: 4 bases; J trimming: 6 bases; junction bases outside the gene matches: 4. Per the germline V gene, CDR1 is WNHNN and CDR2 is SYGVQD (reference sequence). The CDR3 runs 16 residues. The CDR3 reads CASSGGLAGGSGELFF. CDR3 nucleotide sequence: TGCGCCAGCAGTGGAGGACTAGCGGGGGGATCCGGGGAGCTGTTTTTT.

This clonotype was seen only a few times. In nucleotides, the CDR3 is TGTGCCAGCAGTCGGGGACAGGGAGGGAACACTGAAGCTTTCTTT. It yields the protein CASSRGQGGNTEAFF. V usage is TRBV2 and J usage is TRBJ1-1; 9 nucleotides agree with TRBD1. This CDR3 has 15 residues. V was pared by 5 bases and J by 1 base, with 5 bases of the junction left unmatched. CDR1 is SNHLY and CDR2 is FYNNEI in the germline V gene.

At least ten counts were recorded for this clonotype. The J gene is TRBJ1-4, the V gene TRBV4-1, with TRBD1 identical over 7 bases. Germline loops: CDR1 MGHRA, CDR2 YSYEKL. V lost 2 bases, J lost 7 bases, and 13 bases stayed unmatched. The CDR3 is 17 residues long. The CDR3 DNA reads TGCGCCAGCAGCCAAAAAGCCCTACAGGGGCCAAGTGAAAAACTGTTTTTT. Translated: CASSQKALQGPSEKLFF.

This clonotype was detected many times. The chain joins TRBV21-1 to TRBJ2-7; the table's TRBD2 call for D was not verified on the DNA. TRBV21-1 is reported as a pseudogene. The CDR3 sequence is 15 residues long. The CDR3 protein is CASSKVKGVVYEQYF. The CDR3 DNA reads TGTGCCAGCAGCAAAGTGAAGGGAGTGGTCTACGAGCAGTACTTC.

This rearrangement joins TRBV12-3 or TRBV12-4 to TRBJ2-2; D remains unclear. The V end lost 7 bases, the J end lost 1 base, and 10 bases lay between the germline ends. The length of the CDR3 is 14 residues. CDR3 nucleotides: TGTGCCAGCACCGGACGAGAGAACACCGGGGAGCTGTTTTTT. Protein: CASTGRENTGELFF.

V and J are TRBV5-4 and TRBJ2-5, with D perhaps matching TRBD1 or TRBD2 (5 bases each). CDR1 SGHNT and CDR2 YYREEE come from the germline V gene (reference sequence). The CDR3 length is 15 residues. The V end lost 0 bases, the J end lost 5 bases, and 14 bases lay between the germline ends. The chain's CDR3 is CASSLAGREGETQYF. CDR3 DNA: TGTGCCAGCAGCTTGGCGGGACGAGAGGGGGAGACCCAGTACTTC.

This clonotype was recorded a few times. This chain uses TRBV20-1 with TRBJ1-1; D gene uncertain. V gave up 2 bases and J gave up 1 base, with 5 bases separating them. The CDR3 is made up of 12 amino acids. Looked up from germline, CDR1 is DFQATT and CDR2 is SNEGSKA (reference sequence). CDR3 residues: CSARQPNTEAFF. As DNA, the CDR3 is TGCAGTGCTAGACAGCCGAACACTGAAGCTTTCTTT.

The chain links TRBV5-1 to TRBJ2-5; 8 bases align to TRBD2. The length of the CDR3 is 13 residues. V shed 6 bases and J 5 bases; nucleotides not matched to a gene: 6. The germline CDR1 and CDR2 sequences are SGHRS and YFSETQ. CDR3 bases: TGCGCCAGCACCCTAACGGGAGGGGAGACCCAGTACTTC. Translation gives CASTLTGGETQYF.

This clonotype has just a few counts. The CDR3 nucleotides read TGTGCCAGCAGCCATGAGACTAGCGGGTCCTACAATGAGCAGTTCTTC. Encoded protein: CASSHETSGSYNEQFF. This chain uses TRBV4-2 with TRBJ2-1, with 10 positions matching TRBD2. Trimming at V came to 3 bases and at J to 1 base, leaving 3 bases not matched to a gene. The CDR3 contains 16 residues. CDR1 and CDR2 (germline): LGHNA, YNFKEQ.

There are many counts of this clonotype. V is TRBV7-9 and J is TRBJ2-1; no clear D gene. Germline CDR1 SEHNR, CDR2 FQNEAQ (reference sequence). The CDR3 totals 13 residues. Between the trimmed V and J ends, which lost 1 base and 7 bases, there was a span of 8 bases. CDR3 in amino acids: CASSLGAANEQFF. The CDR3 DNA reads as TGTGCCAGCAGCTTAGGGGCCGCGAATGAGCAGTTCTTC.

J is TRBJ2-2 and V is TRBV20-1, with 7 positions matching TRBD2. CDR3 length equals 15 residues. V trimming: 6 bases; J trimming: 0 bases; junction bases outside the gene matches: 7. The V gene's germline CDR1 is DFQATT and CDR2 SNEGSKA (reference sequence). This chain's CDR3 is CSARRAGPNTGELFF. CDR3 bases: TGCAGTGCCAGGCGAGCGGGACCGAACACCGGGGAGCTGTTTTTT.

The CDR3 loop reads CASSMDTGENYGYTF. The CDR3 bases are TGTGCCAGCAGCATGGACACAGGAGAAAACTATGGCTACACCTTC. The genes are TRBV7-9 and TRBJ1-2, with D perhaps matching TRBD1 (5 bases). The V gene lost 5 bases and the J gene lost 2 bases, with 15 bases spanning the gap. This CDR3 spans 15 amino acids. Per germline, CDR1 SEHNR and CDR2 FQNEAQ (reference sequence).

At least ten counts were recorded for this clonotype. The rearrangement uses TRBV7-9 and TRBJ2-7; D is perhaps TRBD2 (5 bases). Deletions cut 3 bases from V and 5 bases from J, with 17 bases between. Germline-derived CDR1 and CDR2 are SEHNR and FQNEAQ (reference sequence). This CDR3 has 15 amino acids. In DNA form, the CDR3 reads TGTGCCAGCAGCTTTCGAGGGCTTGGTGATGACGAGCAGTACTTC. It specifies CASSFRGLGDDEQYF.

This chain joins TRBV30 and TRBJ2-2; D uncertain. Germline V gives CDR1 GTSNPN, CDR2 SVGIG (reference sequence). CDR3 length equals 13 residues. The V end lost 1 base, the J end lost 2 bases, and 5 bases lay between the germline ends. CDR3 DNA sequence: TGTGCCTGGAGTGGTTCTAACACCGGGGAGCTGTTTTTT. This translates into CAWSGSNTGELFF.

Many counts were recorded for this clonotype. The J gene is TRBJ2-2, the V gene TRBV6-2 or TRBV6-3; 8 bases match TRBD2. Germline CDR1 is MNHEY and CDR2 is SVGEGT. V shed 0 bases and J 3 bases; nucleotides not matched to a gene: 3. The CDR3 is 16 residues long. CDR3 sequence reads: CASSYSGTRYTGELFF. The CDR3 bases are TGTGCCAGCAGTTACTCCGGGACTAGATACACCGGGGAGCTGTTTTTT.

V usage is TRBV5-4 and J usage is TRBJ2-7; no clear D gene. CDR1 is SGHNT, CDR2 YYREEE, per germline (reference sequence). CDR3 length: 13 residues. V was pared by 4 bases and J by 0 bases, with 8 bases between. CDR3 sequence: CASSRPSSYEQYF. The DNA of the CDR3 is TGTGCCAGCAGCCGTCCAAGCTCCTACGAGCAGTACTTC.

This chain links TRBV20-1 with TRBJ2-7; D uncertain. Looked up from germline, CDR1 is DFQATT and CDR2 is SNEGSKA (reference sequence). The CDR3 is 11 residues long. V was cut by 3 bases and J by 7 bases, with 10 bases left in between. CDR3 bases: TGCAGTGCTAGCGGTGGAAGAGAGCAGTACTTC. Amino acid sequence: CSASGGREQYF.

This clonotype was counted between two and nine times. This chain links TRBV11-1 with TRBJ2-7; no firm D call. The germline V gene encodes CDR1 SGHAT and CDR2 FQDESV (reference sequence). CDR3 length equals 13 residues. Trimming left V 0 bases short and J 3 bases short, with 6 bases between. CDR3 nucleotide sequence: TGTGCCAGCAGCTTAGCGGACGTCTACGAGCAGTACTTC. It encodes CASSLADVYEQYF.

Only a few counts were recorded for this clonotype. The CDR3 region is CASSPTDKNTGELFF. CDR3 DNA sequence: TGTGCCAGCAGCCCAACCGACAAAAACACCGGGGAGCTGTTTTTT. This chain joins TRBV11-2 and TRBJ2-2; D unresolved. The CDR3 is 15 amino acids. CDR1 SGHAT and CDR2 FQNNGV come from the germline V gene. Trimming pared 5 bases from V and 2 bases from J, leaving 12 bases between. The full variable domain, with the rest looked up from reference TRBV11-2 and TRBJ2-2, is EAGVAQSPRYKIIEKRQSVAFWCNPISGHATLYWYQQILGQGPKLLIQFQNNGVVDDSQLPKDRFSAERLKGVDSTLKIQPAKLEDSAVYLCASSPTDKNTGELFFGEGSRLTVL.

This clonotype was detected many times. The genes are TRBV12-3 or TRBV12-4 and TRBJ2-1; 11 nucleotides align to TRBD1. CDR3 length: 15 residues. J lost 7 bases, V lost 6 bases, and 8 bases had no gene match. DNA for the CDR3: TGTGCCAGCAGCTCTGGACAGGGGGCGGCTAATGAGCAGTTCTTC. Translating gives CASSSGQGAANEQFF.

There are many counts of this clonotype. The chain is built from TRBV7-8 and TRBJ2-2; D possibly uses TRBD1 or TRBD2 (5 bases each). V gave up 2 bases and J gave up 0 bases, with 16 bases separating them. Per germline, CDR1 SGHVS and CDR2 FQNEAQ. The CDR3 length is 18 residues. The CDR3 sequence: CASSLSVYGGANTGELFF. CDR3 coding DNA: TGTGCCAGCAGCTTATCCGTGTATGGGGGTGCGAACACCGGGGAGCTGTTTTTT.

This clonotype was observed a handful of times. Written as DNA, the CDR3 is TGCGCCAGCAGCTTGGCTTCAGGGGGCGGTTCACCCCTCCACTTT. Its translation is CASSLASGGGSPLHF. This chain connects TRBV5-1 to TRBJ1-6; 8 positions agree with TRBD1. This CDR3 spans 15 amino acids. The germline V gene has CDR1 SGHRS and CDR2 YFSETQ. Trimming removed 0 bases from V and 9 bases from J; junction bases left unmatched: 5.

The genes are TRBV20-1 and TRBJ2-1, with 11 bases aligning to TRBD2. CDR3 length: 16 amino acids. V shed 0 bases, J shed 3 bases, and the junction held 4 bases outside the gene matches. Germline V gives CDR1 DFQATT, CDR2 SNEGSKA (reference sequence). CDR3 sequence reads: CSARDSGGADYNEQFF. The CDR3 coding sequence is TGCAGTGCTAGAGATAGCGGGGGGGCAGACTACAATGAGCAGTTCTTC.

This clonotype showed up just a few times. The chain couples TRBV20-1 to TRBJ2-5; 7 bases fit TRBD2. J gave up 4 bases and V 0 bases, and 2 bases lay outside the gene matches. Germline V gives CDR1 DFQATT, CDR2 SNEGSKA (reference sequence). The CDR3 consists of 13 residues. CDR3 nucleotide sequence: TGCAGTGCTAGAGACTGGGGGGGAGAGACCCAGTACTTC. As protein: CSARDWGGETQYF.

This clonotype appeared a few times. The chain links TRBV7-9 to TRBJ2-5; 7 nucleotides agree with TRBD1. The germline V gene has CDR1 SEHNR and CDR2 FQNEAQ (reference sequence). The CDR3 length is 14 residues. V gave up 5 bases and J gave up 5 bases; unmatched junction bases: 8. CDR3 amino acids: CASSRRQGKETQYF. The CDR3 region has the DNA TGTGCCAGCAGCCGGAGACAGGGAAAGGAGACCCAGTACTTC.

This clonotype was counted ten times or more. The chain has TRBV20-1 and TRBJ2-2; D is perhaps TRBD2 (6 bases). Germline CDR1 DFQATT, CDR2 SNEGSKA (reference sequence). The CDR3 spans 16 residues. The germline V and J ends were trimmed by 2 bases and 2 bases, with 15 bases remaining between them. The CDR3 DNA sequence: TGCAGTGCTAGAACCGGGACTTCGTTAAACACCGGGGAGCTGTTTTTT. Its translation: CSARTGTSLNTGELFF.

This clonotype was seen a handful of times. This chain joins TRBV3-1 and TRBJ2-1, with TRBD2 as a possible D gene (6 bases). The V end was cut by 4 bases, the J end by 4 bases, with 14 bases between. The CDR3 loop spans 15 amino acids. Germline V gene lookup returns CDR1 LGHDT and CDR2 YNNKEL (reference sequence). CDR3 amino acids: CASSPSAGTYNEQFF. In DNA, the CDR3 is TGTGCCAGCAGCCCAAGTGCGGGAACTTACAATGAGCAGTTCTTC.